This T cell receptor beta chain appears in the sequencing data of a study of cytomegalovirus exposure and HLA in healthy donors. Overall study findings and caveats: TCR beta sequences reportedly predicted most subjects' HLA-A and HLA-B alleles accurately. Reported performance of the classifier showed diagnosis of cytomegalovirus status with high specificity and sensitivity.

This clone was observed a few times. Its antigen remains unknown. Primers included in the PCR were 60 Vbeta and 13 Jbeta primers. TCRdb's copy holds only in-frame clones and misses some; the assay was immunoSEQ multiplex PCR. The sample has 150,000 to 180,000 clones; about 85% are singletons. Deletions cut 3 bases from V and 0 bases from J, with 14 bases between. This CDR3 has 17 amino acids. Germline CDR1 MGHRA, CDR2 YSYEKL. Sequencing was carried out using PBMCs. The rearrangement links TRBV4-1 to TRBJ1-4, with D unresolved. The clonotype comes from a woman under 30 in good health and CMV-seronegative. The CDR3 loop reads CASSHSPGQATNEKLFF. In DNA form, the CDR3 reads TGCGCCAGCAGCCATTCCCCTGGGCAGGCAACTAATGAAAAACTGTTTTTT.